The clone carrying this TCR beta chain was counted a few times. Antigen unknown. The sample originates from a study of cytomegalovirus exposure and HLA in healthy donors. The PCR was carried out with 60 Vbeta primers and 13 Jbeta primers. Method: immunoSEQ multiplex PCR; TCRdb's copy keeps in-frame clones and lacks some. There are some 98,000 clones in the sample; 80% to 85% occur only once, and roughly 1.5% lies in the top ten. Regarding the study as a whole: There were about 160 TCR beta chains listed as cytomegalovirus-associated. Rarity characterized most TCR sequences, yet some public TCRs appeared in many donors.

The CDR3 spans 16 residues. CDR1 and CDR2 (germline): MNHEY, SVGAGI. Trimming cost V 2 bases and J 3 bases, with 13 bases left between them. Sequences were obtained from PBMCs. The origin of this receptor is a man in his forties in good health and CMV-seronegative. The chain carries TRBV6-5 and TRBJ1-4; D is possibly TRBD1 (6 bases). CDR3 DNA: TGTGCCAGCAGTTACACTTACAGGGTATCTAATGAAAAACTGTTTTTT. It yields the protein CASSYTYRVSNEKLFF.